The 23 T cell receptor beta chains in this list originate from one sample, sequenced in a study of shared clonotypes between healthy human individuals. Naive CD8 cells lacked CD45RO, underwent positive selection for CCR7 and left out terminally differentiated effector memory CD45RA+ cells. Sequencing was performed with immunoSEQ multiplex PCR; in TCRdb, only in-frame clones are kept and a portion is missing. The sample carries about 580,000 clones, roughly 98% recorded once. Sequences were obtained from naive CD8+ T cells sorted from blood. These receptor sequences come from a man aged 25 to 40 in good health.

CDR3 bases: TGTGCCAGCACCCCGGGACCCCCCAGCGATACGCAGTATTTT. It codes for CASTPGPPSDTQYF. This rearrangement joins TRBV27 to TRBJ2-3, with D tentatively TRBD1 or TRBD2 (5 bases each). The CDR3 totals 14 residues. Germline CDR1 and CDR2: MNHEY and SMNVEV (reference sequence). Trimming shortened V by 7 bases and J by 6 bases, and 17 bases separated the two germline ends.

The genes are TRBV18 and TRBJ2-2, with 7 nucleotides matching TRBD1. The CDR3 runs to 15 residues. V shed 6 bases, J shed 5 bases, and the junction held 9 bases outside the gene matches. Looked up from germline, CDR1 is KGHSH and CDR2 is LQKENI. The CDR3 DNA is TGTGCCAGCTCCGGCGCGGCAGGGGGAACCGGGGAGCTGTTTTTT. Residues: CASSGAAGGTGELFF.

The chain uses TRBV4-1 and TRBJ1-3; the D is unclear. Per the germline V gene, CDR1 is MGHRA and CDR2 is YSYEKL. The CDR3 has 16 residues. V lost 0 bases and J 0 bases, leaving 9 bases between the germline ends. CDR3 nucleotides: TGCGCCAGCAGCCAAGAGCTGGCCGACTCTGGAAACACCATATATTTT. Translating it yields CASSQELADSGNTIYF.

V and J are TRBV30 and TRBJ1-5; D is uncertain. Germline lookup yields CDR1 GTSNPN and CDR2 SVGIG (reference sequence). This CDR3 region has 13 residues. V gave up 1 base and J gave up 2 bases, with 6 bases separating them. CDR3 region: CAWSAGGNQPQHF. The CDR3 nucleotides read TGTGCCTGGAGTGCTGGGGGCAATCAGCCCCAGCATTTT.

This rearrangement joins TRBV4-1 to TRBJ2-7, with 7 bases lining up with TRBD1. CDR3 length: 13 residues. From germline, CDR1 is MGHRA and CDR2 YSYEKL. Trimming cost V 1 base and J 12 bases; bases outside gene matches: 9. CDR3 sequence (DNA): TGCGCCAGCAGCCAAGGGATCAGGGGACAGACGTACTTC. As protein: CASSQGIRGQTYF.

CDR3 in amino acids: CASSVGATPKEQFF. In DNA, the CDR3 is TGTGCCAGCAGCGTAGGCGCTACCCCCAAGGAGCAGTTCTTC. The chain has TRBV9 and TRBJ2-1; D ambiguous. Trimming cost V 0 bases and J 10 bases, with 14 bases left between them. The CDR3 totals 14 residues. Germline-derived CDR1 and CDR2 are SGDLS and YYNGEE.

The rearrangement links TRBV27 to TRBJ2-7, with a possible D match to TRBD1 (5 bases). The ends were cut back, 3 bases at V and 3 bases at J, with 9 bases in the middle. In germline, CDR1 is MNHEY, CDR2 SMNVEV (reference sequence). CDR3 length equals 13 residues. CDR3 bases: TGTGCCAGCAGTTTCTCCGACAGCTACGAGCAGTACTTC. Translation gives CASSFSDSYEQYF.

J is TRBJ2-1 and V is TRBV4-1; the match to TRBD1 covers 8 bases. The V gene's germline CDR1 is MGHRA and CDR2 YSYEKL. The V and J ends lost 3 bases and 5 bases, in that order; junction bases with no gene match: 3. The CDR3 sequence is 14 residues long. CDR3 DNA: TGCGCCAGCAGCCACCAGACAGGGGACAATGAGCAGTTCTTC. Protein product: CASSHQTGDNEQFF.

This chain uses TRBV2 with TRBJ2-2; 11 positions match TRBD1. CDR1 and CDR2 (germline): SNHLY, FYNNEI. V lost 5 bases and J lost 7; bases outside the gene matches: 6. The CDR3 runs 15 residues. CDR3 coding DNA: TGTGCCAGCAGTCATGGACAGGGGGCCGGCGGGGAGCTGTTTTTT. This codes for CASSHGQGAGGELFF.

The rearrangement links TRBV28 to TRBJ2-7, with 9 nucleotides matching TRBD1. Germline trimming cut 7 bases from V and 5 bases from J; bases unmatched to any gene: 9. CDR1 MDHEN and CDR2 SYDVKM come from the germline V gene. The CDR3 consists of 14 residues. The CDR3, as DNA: TGTGCCAGCATCCCCGGGACAGGGCCACACGAGCAGTACTTC. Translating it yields CASIPGTGPHEQYF.

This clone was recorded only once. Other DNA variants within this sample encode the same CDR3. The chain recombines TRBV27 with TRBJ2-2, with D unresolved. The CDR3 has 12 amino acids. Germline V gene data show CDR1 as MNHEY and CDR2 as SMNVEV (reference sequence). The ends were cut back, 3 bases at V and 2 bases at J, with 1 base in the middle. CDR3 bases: TGTGCCAGCAGTTTTAACACCGGGGAGCTGTTTTTT. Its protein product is CASSFNTGELFF.

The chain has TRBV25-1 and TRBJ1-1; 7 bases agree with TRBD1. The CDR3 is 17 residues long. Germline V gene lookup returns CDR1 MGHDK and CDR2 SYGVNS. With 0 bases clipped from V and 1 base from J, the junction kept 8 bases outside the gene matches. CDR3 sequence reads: CASSEYSSGGANTEAFF. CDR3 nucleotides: TGTGCCAGCAGTGAATATAGTTCAGGGGGAGCGAACACTGAAGCTTTCTTT.

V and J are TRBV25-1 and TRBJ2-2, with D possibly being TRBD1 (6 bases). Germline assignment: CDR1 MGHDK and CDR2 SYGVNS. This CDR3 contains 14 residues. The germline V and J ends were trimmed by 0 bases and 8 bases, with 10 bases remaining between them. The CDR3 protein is CASSEYQGRGELFF. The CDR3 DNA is TGTGCCAGCAGTGAATATCAGGGGCGGGGGGAGCTGTTTTTT. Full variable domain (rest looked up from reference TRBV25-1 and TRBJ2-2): EADIYQTPRYLVIGTGKKITLECSQTMGHDKMYWYQQDPGMELHLIHYSYGVNSTEKGDLSSESTVSRIRTEHFPLTLESARPSHTSQYLCASSEYQGRGELFFGEGSRLTVL.

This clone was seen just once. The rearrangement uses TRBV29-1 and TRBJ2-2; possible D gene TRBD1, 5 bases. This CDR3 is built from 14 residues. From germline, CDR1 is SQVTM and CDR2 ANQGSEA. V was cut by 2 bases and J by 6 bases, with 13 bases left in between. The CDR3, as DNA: TGCAGCGTTGAATCCCCAGGGTTCCCCGGGGAGCTGTTTTTT. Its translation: CSVESPGFPGELFF.

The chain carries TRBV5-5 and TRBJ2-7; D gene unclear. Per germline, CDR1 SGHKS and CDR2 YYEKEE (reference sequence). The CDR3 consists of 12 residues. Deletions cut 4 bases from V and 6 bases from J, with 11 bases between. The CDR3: CASSPDGLEQYF. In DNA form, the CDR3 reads TGTGCCAGCAGCCCGGACGGCCTCGAGCAGTACTTC.

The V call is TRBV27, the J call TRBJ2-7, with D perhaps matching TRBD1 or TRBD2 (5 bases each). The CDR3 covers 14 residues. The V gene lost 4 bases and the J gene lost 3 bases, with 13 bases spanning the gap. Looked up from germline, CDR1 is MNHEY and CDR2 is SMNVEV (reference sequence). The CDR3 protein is CASSSYRDHYEQYF. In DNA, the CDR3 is TGTGCCAGCAGTTCCTACCGGGACCACTACGAGCAGTACTTC.

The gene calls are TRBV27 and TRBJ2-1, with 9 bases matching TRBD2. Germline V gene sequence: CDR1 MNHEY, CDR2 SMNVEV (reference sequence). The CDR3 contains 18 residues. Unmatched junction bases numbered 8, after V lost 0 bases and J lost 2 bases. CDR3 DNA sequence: TGTGCCAGCAGTTTATCCGCGGGGGGGAGCGGGACCTACAATGAGCAGTTCTTC. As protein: CASSLSAGGSGTYNEQFF.

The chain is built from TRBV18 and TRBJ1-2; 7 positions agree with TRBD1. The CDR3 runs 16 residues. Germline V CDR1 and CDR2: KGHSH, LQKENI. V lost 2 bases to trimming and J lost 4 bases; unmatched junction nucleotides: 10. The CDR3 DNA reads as TGTGCCAGCTCACCAGAGACAGGGAGGATCTTCTATGGCTACACCTTC. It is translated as CASSPETGRIFYGYTF.

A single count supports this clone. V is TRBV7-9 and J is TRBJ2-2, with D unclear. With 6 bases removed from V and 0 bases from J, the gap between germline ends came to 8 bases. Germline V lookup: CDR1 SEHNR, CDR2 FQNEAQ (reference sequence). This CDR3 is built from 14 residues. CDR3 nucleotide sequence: TGTGCCAGCAGAATAGACTCGAACACCGGGGAGCTGTTTTTT. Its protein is CASRIDSNTGELFF.

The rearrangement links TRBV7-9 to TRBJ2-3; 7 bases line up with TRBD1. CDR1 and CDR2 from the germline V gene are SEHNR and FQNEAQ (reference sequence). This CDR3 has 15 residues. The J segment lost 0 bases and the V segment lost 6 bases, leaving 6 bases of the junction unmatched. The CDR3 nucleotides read TGTGCCAGCAGTACCGGGACAGCTAGCACAGATACGCAGTATTTT. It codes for CASSTGTASTDTQYF.

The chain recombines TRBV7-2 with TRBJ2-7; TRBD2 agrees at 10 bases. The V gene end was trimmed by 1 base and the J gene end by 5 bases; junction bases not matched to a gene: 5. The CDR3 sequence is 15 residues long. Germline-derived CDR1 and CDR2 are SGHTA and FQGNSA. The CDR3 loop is CASSLVASGSHEQYF. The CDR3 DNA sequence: TGTGCCAGCAGCTTAGTGGCTAGCGGGAGCCACGAGCAGTACTTC.

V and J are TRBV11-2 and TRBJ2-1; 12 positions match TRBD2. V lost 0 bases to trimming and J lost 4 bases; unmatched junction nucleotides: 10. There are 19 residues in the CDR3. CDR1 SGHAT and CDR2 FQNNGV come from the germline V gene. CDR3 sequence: CASSLDLLGGLAGYNEQFF. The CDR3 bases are TGTGCCAGCAGCTTAGATCTGTTAGGAGGACTAGCGGGGTACAATGAGCAGTTCTTC.

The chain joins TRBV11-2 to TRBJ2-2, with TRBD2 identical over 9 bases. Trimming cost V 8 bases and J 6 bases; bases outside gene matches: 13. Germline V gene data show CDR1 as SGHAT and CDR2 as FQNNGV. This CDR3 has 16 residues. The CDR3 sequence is CASAKSRGRAAGELFF. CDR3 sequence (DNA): TGTGCCAGCGCTAAGAGTCGCGGGAGGGCCGCCGGGGAGCTGTTTTTT.